This is a list of T cell receptor beta chains from one sample in a study of T cell repertoires in cytomegalovirus infection. MiXCR, run by TCRdb on the reads, gives a single entry per CDR3 protein. This sample has about 160,000 distinct CDR3 sequences, with roughly a sixth found just once. The sample comprised CD8+ T cells from PBMCs. The receptors derive from a human donor in good health (CMV status not recorded). Some clones in this sample may be carry-over from other donors' samples. Both conserved end residues are part of each CDR3. Fields, in order: V gene, J gene, clone size, D gene, CDR3 protein, CDR3 DNA. The D gene is left open where the match is weak. The size entry is marked missing in some rows and otherwise reads once, few, many or a size class.

v_call: TRBV7-4
j_call: TRBJ1-6
clone_size: few
d_call: TRBD1
cdr3_aa: CASSFDRVWGSPLHF
cdr3_nt: TGTGCCAGCAGCTTCGACAGGGTTTGGGGTTCACCCCTCCACTTT

v_call: TRBV7-2
j_call: TRBJ2-3
clone_size: .
d_call: .
cdr3_aa: CASSSTSFGVDTQYF
cdr3_nt: TGTGCCAGCAGCTCCACTAGCTTCGGGGTAGATACGCAGTATTTT

v_call: TRBV12-3/TRBV12-4
j_call: TRBJ1-2
clone_size: .
d_call: .
cdr3_aa: CASSSKVWVGYTF
cdr3_nt: TGTGCCAGCAGTTCAAAAGTTTGGGTTGGCTACACCTTC

v_call: TRBV7-7
j_call: TRBJ1-1
clone_size: .
d_call: TRBD1
cdr3_aa: CASSSRGLTGGYTEAFF
cdr3_nt: TGTGCCAGCAGCTCCCGAGGGCTGACAGGGGGCTACACTGAAGCTTTCTTT

v_call: TRBV29-1
j_call: TRBJ2-5
clone_size: .
d_call: .
cdr3_aa: CSVPSGDPRAQYF
cdr3_nt: TGCAGCGTGCCTTCCGGGGACCCACGGGCCCAGTACTTC

v_call: TRBV6-2/TRBV6-3
j_call: TRBJ1-2
clone_size: few
d_call: .
cdr3_aa: CASSSDLSPYGYTF
cdr3_nt: TGTGCCAGCAGTTCTGACCTCAGTCCCTATGGCTACACCTTC

v_call: TRBV7-3
j_call: TRBJ2-1
clone_size: few
d_call: TRBD1
cdr3_aa: CASSPRDSLNNEQFF
cdr3_nt: TGTGCCAGCAGCCCTAGGGACAGTTTGAACAATGAGCAGTTCTTC

v_call: TRBV7-4
j_call: TRBJ1-5
clone_size: .
d_call: TRBD1
cdr3_aa: CASSTGQGGNQPQHF
cdr3_nt: TGTGCCAGCAGCACCGGACAGGGAGGCAATCAGCCCCAGCATTTT

v_call: TRBV7-8
j_call: TRBJ2-3
clone_size: few
d_call: .
cdr3_aa: CASSFYTDTQYF
cdr3_nt: TGTGCCAGCAGCTTTTATACGGATACGCAGTATTTT

v_call: TRBV7-2
j_call: TRBJ2-1
clone_size: many
d_call: TRBD2
cdr3_aa: CASSFPGLAGNNEQFF
cdr3_nt: TGTGCCAGCAGCTTCCCCGGACTAGCGGGAAACAATGAGCAGTTCTTC

v_call: TRBV19
j_call: TRBJ1-5
clone_size: .
d_call: .
cdr3_aa: CATSNGESQPQHF
cdr3_nt: TGTGCCACCTCCAACGGGGAAAGTCAGCCCCAGCATTTT

v_call: TRBV7-6
j_call: TRBJ2-1
clone_size: .
d_call: TRBD2
cdr3_aa: CASSLEAAGDNNEQFF
cdr3_nt: TGTGCCAGCAGCTTAGAGGCGGCGGGAGACAACAATGAGCAGTTCTTC

v_call: TRBV14
j_call: TRBJ2-7
clone_size: once
d_call: .
cdr3_aa: CASSQGRALYEQYF
cdr3_nt: TGTGCCAGCAGCCAAGGCAGGGCCCTTTACGAGCAGTACTTC

v_call: TRBV28
j_call: TRBJ2-5
clone_size: .
d_call: TRBD2
cdr3_aa: CASSYLAGTQETQYF
cdr3_nt: TGTGCCAGCAGCTACCTAGCGGGAACCCAAGAGACCCAGTACTTC

v_call: TRBV7-2
j_call: TRBJ2-6
clone_size: few
d_call: .
cdr3_aa: CASSPTGGANVLTF
cdr3_nt: TGTGCCAGCAGCCCCACGGGGGGGGCCAACGTCCTGACTTTC

v_call: TRBV7-9
j_call: TRBJ1-2
clone_size: .
d_call: TRBD1
cdr3_aa: CASSLDRNFYGYTF
cdr3_nt: TGTGCCAGCAGCTTGGACAGGAACTTCTATGGCTACACCTTC

v_call: TRBV6-2/TRBV6-3
j_call: TRBJ1-1
clone_size: few
d_call: .
cdr3_aa: CASSYSPAFF
cdr3_nt: TGTGCCAGCAGTTACTCACCCGCTTTCTTT

v_call: TRBV29-1
j_call: TRBJ2-1
clone_size: many
d_call: .
cdr3_aa: CSAGNEQFF
cdr3_nt: TGCAGCGCCGGGAATGAGCAGTTCTTC

v_call: TRBV7-6
j_call: TRBJ1-1
clone_size: .
d_call: .
cdr3_aa: CASSRNPVGEAFF
cdr3_nt: TGTGCCAGCAGCCGTAATCCCGTCGGTGAAGCTTTCTTT

v_call: TRBV28
j_call: TRBJ1-3
clone_size: few
d_call: TRBD1
cdr3_aa: CASSPDRGRLSGNTIYF
cdr3_nt: TGTGCCAGCAGCCCGGACAGGGGGCGCTTGTCAGGAAACACCATATATTTT

v_call: TRBV7-9
j_call: TRBJ2-7
clone_size: few
d_call: TRBD1
cdr3_aa: CASSHPGTGSYEQYF
cdr3_nt: TGTGCCAGCAGTCATCCCGGGACAGGCTCCTACGAGCAGTACTTC

v_call: TRBV7-2
j_call: TRBJ2-7
clone_size: few
d_call: .
cdr3_aa: CASSSLGGTRTSYEQYF
cdr3_nt: TGTGCCAGCAGCTCGCTAGGGGGGACCAGGACATCCTACGAGCAGTACTTC

v_call: TRBV5-1
j_call: TRBJ2-1
clone_size: few
d_call: TRBD1
cdr3_aa: CASSPPDRVAVNEQFF
cdr3_nt: TGCGCCAGCAGCCCACCCGACAGGGTGGCGGTCAATGAGCAGTTCTTC

v_call: TRBV7-6
j_call: TRBJ2-7
clone_size: .
d_call: TRBD1
cdr3_aa: CASSEATGAYEQYF
cdr3_nt: TGTGCCAGCAGCGAAGCGACAGGGGCCTACGAGCAGTACTTC

v_call: TRBV7-8
j_call: TRBJ1-2
clone_size: few
d_call: .
cdr3_aa: CASSETVTGIYGYTF
cdr3_nt: TGTGCCAGCAGCGAGACGGTCACCGGGATATATGGCTACACCTTC

v_call: TRBV7-8
j_call: TRBJ2-5
clone_size: few
d_call: .
cdr3_aa: CASGKETQYF
cdr3_nt: TGTGCCAGCGGGAAAGAGACCCAGTACTTC

v_call: TRBV12-3/TRBV12-4
j_call: TRBJ1-5
clone_size: few
d_call: .
cdr3_aa: CASSPGRRPQHF
cdr3_nt: TGTGCCAGCAGCCCTGGACGAAGGCCCCAGCATTTT

v_call: TRBV7-2
j_call: TRBJ2-5
clone_size: many
d_call: TRBD1
cdr3_aa: CASSAHRGRRGETQYF
cdr3_nt: TGTGCCAGCAGCGCGCACAGGGGGAGGAGAGGAGAGACCCAGTACTTC

v_call: TRBV7-2
j_call: TRBJ2-1
clone_size: many
d_call: TRBD2
cdr3_aa: CASSPASGAYNEQFF
cdr3_nt: TGTGCCAGCAGCCCCGCTAGCGGGGCATACAATGAGCAGTTCTTC

v_call: TRBV14
j_call: TRBJ2-7
clone_size: .
d_call: .
cdr3_aa: CASSQDWGDEQYF
cdr3_nt: TGTGCCAGCAGCCAAGATTGGGGCGACGAGCAGTACTTC

v_call: TRBV7-2
j_call: TRBJ2-5
clone_size: many
d_call: TRBD1
cdr3_aa: CASSLPMTDRGGETQYF
cdr3_nt: TGTGCCAGCAGCTTACCAATGACGGACAGGGGAGGAGAGACCCAGTACTTC

v_call: TRBV6-2/TRBV6-3
j_call: TRBJ1-2
clone_size: .
d_call: TRBD1
cdr3_aa: CASSYPRTGLYGYTF
cdr3_nt: TGTGCCAGCAGTTACCCGAGGACAGGTCTCTATGGCTACACCTTC

v_call: TRBV7-8
j_call: TRBJ2-7
clone_size: few
d_call: .
cdr3_aa: CASRHYSRTDEQYF
cdr3_nt: TGTGCCAGCCGCCATTATTCCCGTACTGACGAGCAGTACTTC

v_call: TRBV29-1
j_call: TRBJ1-1
clone_size: .
d_call: .
cdr3_aa: CSVVRTTEAFF
cdr3_nt: TGCAGCGTTGTCAGGACCACTGAAGCTTTCTTT

v_call: TRBV7-6
j_call: TRBJ2-1
clone_size: few
d_call: TRBD1
cdr3_aa: CATRTGTFLF
cdr3_nt: TGTGCCACACGGACAGGGACGTTCCTCTTC

v_call: TRBV6-2/TRBV6-3
j_call: TRBJ2-1
clone_size: .
d_call: TRBD2
cdr3_aa: CARSPGLAGDNEQFF
cdr3_nt: TGTGCCCGCAGCCCCGGACTAGCGGGCGACAATGAGCAGTTCTTC

v_call: TRBV7-8
j_call: TRBJ2-7
clone_size: few
d_call: .
cdr3_aa: CASSGPDGGGMYEQYF
cdr3_nt: TGTGCCAGCAGCGGGCCAGACGGGGGCGGAATGTACGAGCAGTACTTC

v_call: TRBV27
j_call: TRBJ2-7
clone_size: many
d_call: .
cdr3_aa: CASSSGGSFREQYF
cdr3_nt: TGTGCCAGCAGCTCCGGGGGTTCATTTCGCGAGCAGTACTTC

v_call: TRBV7-2
j_call: TRBJ2-1
clone_size: many
d_call: .
cdr3_aa: CASSFQSSYNEQFF
cdr3_nt: TGTGCCAGCAGCTTCCAGAGCTCCTACAATGAGCAGTTCTTC

v_call: TRBV7-8
j_call: TRBJ1-1
clone_size: .
d_call: TRBD1
cdr3_aa: CASSLGGTGGVNTEAFF
cdr3_nt: TGTGCCAGCAGCTTAGGTGGGACAGGGGGAGTGAACACTGAAGCTTTCTTT

v_call: TRBV9
j_call: TRBJ1-1
clone_size: few
d_call: TRBD1
cdr3_aa: CASSLSSQGARTEAFF
cdr3_nt: TGTGCCAGCAGCTTGAGTTCACAGGGGGCGCGAACTGAAGCTTTCTTT

v_call: TRBV7-6
j_call: TRBJ2-1
clone_size: few
d_call: .
cdr3_aa: CASSFLTGEENEQFF
cdr3_nt: TGTGCCAGCAGCTTTTTAACGGGAGAGGAGAATGAGCAGTTCTTC

v_call: TRBV6-5
j_call: TRBJ1-6
clone_size: few
d_call: .
cdr3_aa: CASRVTGIHSPLHF
cdr3_nt: TGTGCCAGCAGAGTTACAGGAATACATTCACCCCTCCACTTT

v_call: TRBV11-2
j_call: TRBJ2-7
clone_size: .
d_call: .
cdr3_aa: CASSLGAQGAYEQYF
cdr3_nt: TGTGCCAGCAGCTTAGGAGCTCAGGGAGCCTACGAGCAGTACTTC